The text below deals with one T cell receptor (beta chain). Its antigen is as yet unknown. These data are taken from a study of cytomegalovirus exposure and HLA in healthy donors. Regarding the study as a whole: In an earlier analysis, productive rearrangement rates for most beta V segments clustered near 87% or 30%. Excluded: some indistinguishable V segments such as TRBV6-2 and TRBV6-3.

Primers: 60 Vbeta forward and 13 Jbeta reverse. The assay was immunoSEQ multiplex PCR, and TCRdb's table has in-frame clones only and misses some. The table has 98,000 or so clones, over 65% seen once; the top ten hold around 17%. From germline, CDR1 is MNHNS and CDR2 SASEGT. The length of the CDR3 is 13 residues. V was trimmed by 5 bases and J by 5 bases, leaving 10 bases between them. The chain employs TRBV6-1 and TRBJ1-5; D is possibly TRBD1 (6 bases). The TCR comes from a man aged 55 to 70 in good health and CMV-seropositive. Sequenced input: PBMCs. CDR3 nucleotide sequence: TGTGCCAGCAGTAGGACAGCCGATCAGCCCCAGCATTTT. Translating it yields CASSRTADQPQHF.